This TCR beta chain was found in a study of blood T cell repertoires in COVID-19. Across the whole study: Material from acute and convalescent COVID-19 was sourced from the United States, Italy and Spain.

Per the authors' pipeline: Amplification of reference gene primers provided the estimated nucleated cell counts. Profiled with immunoSEQ multiplex PCR; TCRdb holds only in-frame clones, not every one. V and J calls plus clone size are reproduced from that table; the DNA served to infer D and trimming. The sample carries over 85,000 clones, 80% to 90% recorded once. V shed 5 bases and J shed 5 bases, with 16 bases lying between them. CDR3 size: 14 residues. Germline V gives CDR1 KGHSH, CDR2 LQKENI. The chain joins TRBV18 to TRBJ2-7, with D possibly being TRBD2 (7 bases). The sample was peripheral blood. The clonotype comes from a woman aged 70 to 79 with acute or convalescent COVID-19. CDR3 nucleotides: TGTGCCAGCTCAAAAAGGGGGGGAGTCGACGAGCAGTACTTC. It codes for CASSKRGGVDEQYF. Complete variable domain (other parts from reference TRBV18 and TRBJ2-7): NAGVMQNPRHLVRRRGQEARLRCSPMKGHSHVYWYRQLPEEGLKFMVYLQKENIIDESGMPKERFSAEFPKEGPSILRIQQVVRGDSAAYFCASSKRGGVDEQYFGPGTRLTVT.